Sequencing of this TCR beta chain was carried out in a study of brain metastases from non-small cell lung cancer. The CDR3 is 13 residues long. With V trimmed by 6 bases and J by 4 bases, 6 bases remained unmatched. The germline gives CDR1 SGHNT, CDR2 YENEEA. Produced via immunoSEQ multiplex PCR; TCRdb's table is partial and in-frame only. Of roughly 2,100 clones in the sample, roughly 80% were seen once. Sequences were obtained from tumor-adjacent normal tissue. The chain couples TRBV11-3 to TRBJ2-7; 7 positions match TRBD2. This TCR came from a donor at least 40 years old with non-small cell lung cancer. The CDR3 bases are TGTGCCAGCAGTTACACCGGGGGGTACGAGCAGTACTTC. Encoded protein: CASSYTGGYEQYF.